The following is a TCR beta chain sequence with its context. Every patient had relapsed following autologous stem cell transplantation, and cohorts differed in brentuximab vedotin exposure. This entry belongs to a study of PD-1 blockade in classical Hodgkin lymphoma. CDR1 is SGHDN, CDR2 FVKESK, per germline. The CDR3 is 16 amino acids. Trimming stripped 4 bases from V and 5 bases from J, with 18 bases between. Some clones are missing from TCRdb's copy, which holds only in-frame ones; the method was immunoSEQ multiplex PCR. The repertoire holds fewer than 15,000 clones, about 88% seen once, with around 37% in the top ten.

This sample comprised peripheral blood mononuclear cells (PBMCs), obtained at baseline. The clonotype was recovered from a human donor with classical Hodgkin lymphoma. This sequence joins TRBV14 and TRBJ2-1; D uncertain. The DNA for the CDR3 is TGTGCCAGCAGCCTCTACTTATTCGGTCAAGACAATGAGCAGTTCTTC. Translation gives CASSLYLFGQDNEQFF. The full variable domain, completed using reference TRBV14 and TRBJ2-1, is EAGVTQFPSHSVIEKGQTVTLRCDPISGHDNLYWYRRVMGKEIKFLLHFVKESKQDESGMPNNRFLAERTGGTYSTLKVQPAELEDSGVYFCASSLYLFGQDNEQFFGPGTRLTVL.